Presented here are 23 T cell receptor beta chains from one specimen sequenced in a study of PD-L1 blockade in urothelial cancer. Regarding time point: peripheral blood 6 weeks after treatment start. TCRdb's table, derived via immunoSEQ multiplex PCR, lists solely in-frame clones and lacks some. The sample includes some 120,000 clones, roughly 88% of them seen just once. The specimen comprised PBMCs, sampled around atezolizumab (anti-PD-L1) treatment. These receptors were obtained from a man aged 50-60 years with urothelial cancer.

V and J are TRBV12-5 and TRBJ2-1; 7 bases match TRBD1. V trimming: 6 bases; J trimming: 0 bases; junction bases outside the gene matches: 8. The germline V gene has CDR1 LGHNT and CDR2 FRNRAP. The CDR3 spans 16 residues. CDR3 nucleotide sequence: TGTGCTAGTGGCCCCGGGACAGCGAGCTCCTACAATGAGCAGTTCTTC. It codes for CASGPGTASSYNEQFF.

This clone was seen only once. The genes are TRBV27 and TRBJ2-7; TRBD2 aligns across 14 bases. The CDR3 runs 14 residues. J lost 7 bases, V lost 5 bases, and 4 bases had no gene match. Per the germline V gene, CDR1 is MNHEY and CDR2 is SMNVEV (reference sequence). CDR3 sequence reads: CASSPRLAGGEQYF. CDR3 DNA sequence: TGTGCCAGCAGTCCCCGACTAGCGGGAGGGGAGCAGTACTTC.

This clone was counted only a few times. The chain employs TRBV5-4 and TRBJ1-2; D is uncertain. Germline CDR1 SGHNT, CDR2 YYREEE (reference sequence). This CDR3 contains 13 residues. The ends were cut back, 4 bases at V and 0 bases at J, with 7 bases in the middle. In nucleotides, the CDR3 is TGTGCCAGCAGCCCTGACACTAACTATGGCTACACCTTC. This encodes CASSPDTNYGYTF.

This chain links TRBV4-1 with TRBJ2-7, with D uncertain. CDR1 MGHRA and CDR2 YSYEKL come from the germline V gene. V lost 4 bases, J lost 6 bases, and 13 bases lay in between. The CDR3 spans 13 residues. The CDR3 sequence: CASSPRLNSEQYF. The CDR3 coding sequence is TGCGCCAGCAGCCCTCGACTCAATTCCGAGCAGTACTTC.

V is TRBV6-6 and J is TRBJ2-7; a possible D gene is TRBD1 (6 bases). V dropped 8 bases and J dropped 1 base, with 12 bases sitting between them. This CDR3 has 13 amino acids. Germline CDR1 is MNHNY and CDR2 is SVGAGI (reference sequence). The CDR3 loop is CASYRGQSYEQYF. As DNA, the CDR3 is TGTGCCAGCTACCGCGGACAGTCCTACGAGCAGTACTTC.

The chain employs TRBV2 and TRBJ1-1; D may be TRBD1 (5 bases). The CDR3 extends over 13 amino acids. The V gene's germline CDR1 is SNHLY and CDR2 FYNNEI. The V gene lost 6 bases and the J gene lost 0 bases, with 8 bases spanning the gap. The CDR3 DNA reads as TGTGCCAGCAGGGGGCTCCTGAACACTGAAGCTTTCTTT. Its translation: CASRGLLNTEAFF.

The rearrangement links TRBV27 to TRBJ2-3; 8 nucleotides line up with TRBD2. The trim removed 2 bases at V and 6 bases at J, leaving 13 bases unmatched. This CDR3 spans 17 amino acids. The V gene's germline CDR1 is MNHEY and CDR2 SMNVEV (reference sequence). The CDR3 nucleotides are TGTGCCAGCAGTTTAAGGCTTGAGGGCGGGAGGTCCGATACGCAGTATTTT. It yields the protein CASSLRLEGGRSDTQYF.

The chain links TRBV11-2 to TRBJ1-1; 8 bases match TRBD1. The V gene end was trimmed by 1 base and the J gene end by 10 bases; junction bases not matched to a gene: 5. CDR1 and CDR2 (germline): SGHAT, FQNNGV. The CDR3 covers 13 residues. The CDR3 nucleotides are TGTGCCAGCAGCTTAGTTCAGGGGGCATCAGCTTTCTTT. Translated: CASSLVQGASAFF.

The V gene is TRBV30, the J gene TRBJ2-7; D gene ambiguous. The CDR3 sequence is 12 residues long. The V gene lost 2 bases and the J gene lost 2 bases, with 7 bases spanning the gap. In germline, CDR1 is GTSNPN, CDR2 SVGIG (reference sequence). The CDR3 region is CAWSMATYEQYF. Written as DNA, the CDR3 is TGTGCCTGGAGTATGGCCACCTACGAGCAGTACTTC. Drawing the rest from reference TRBV30 and TRBJ2-7, the complete variable domain is SQTIHQWPATLVQPVGSPLSLECTVEGTSNPNLYWYRQAAGRGLQLLFYSVGIGQISSEVPQNLSASRPQDRQFILSSKKLLLSDSGFYLCAWSMATYEQYFGPGTRLTVT.

The genes are TRBV28 and TRBJ2-2, with 13 bases lining up with TRBD2. The CDR3 extends over 17 amino acids. Losses at the gene ends were 3 bases for V and 5 bases for J; bases not matched to a gene: 6. Germline-derived CDR1 and CDR2 are MDHEN and SYDVKM. CDR3 in amino acids: CASSFYGTSGITGELFF. As DNA, the CDR3 is TGTGCCAGCAGTTTTTATGGGACTAGCGGGATTACCGGGGAGCTGTTTTTT.

CDR3 protein: CASSLRGREQYF. CDR3 coding DNA: TGTGCCAGCAGCTTGCGAGGGCGCGAGCAGTACTTC. V is TRBV5-8 and J is TRBJ2-7, with a tentative D call TRBD2 (5 bases). V lost 1 base and J lost 6, with 8 bases in between. The CDR3 has 12 amino acids. Germline CDR1 SGHTS, CDR2 YDEGEE. The whole variable domain, filled in from reference TRBV5-8 and TRBJ2-7, reads EAGVTQSPTHLIKTRGQQATLRCSPISGHTSVYWYQQALGLGLQFLLWYDEGEERNRGNFPPRFSGRQFPNYSSELNVNALELEDSALYLCASSLRGREQYFGPGTRLTVT.

The DNA for the CDR3 is TGTGCCAGCAGCTTTGTGTCGAGCGGCTACGAGCAGTACTTC. This gives the protein CASSFVSSGYEQYF. V and J are TRBV7-8 and TRBJ2-7, with a possible D match to TRBD2 (5 bases). Deletions cut 3 bases from V and 3 bases from J, with 12 bases between. The CDR3 is made up of 14 amino acids. CDR1 is SGHVS, CDR2 FQNEAQ, per germline. Supplemented by reference TRBV7-8 and TRBJ2-7, the full variable domain reads GAGVSQSPRYKVAKRGQDVALRCDPISGHVSLFWYQQALGQGPEFLTYFQNEAQLDKSGLPSDRFFAERPEGSVSTLKIQRTQQEDSAVYLCASSFVSSGYEQYFGPGTRLTVT.

The genes are TRBV30 and TRBJ2-6; D gene ambiguous. V lost 4 bases and J 4 bases, leaving 5 bases between the germline ends. Looked up from germline, CDR1 is GTSNPN and CDR2 is SVGIG (reference sequence). There are 12 residues in the CDR3. The chain's CDR3 is CAWNFGANVLTF. CDR3 coding DNA: TGTGCCTGGAACTTCGGGGCCAACGTCCTGACTTTC.

This chain's CDR3 is CASSEGHLLLNYGYTF. Written as DNA, the CDR3 is TGTGCCAGCAGTGAGGGACACCTCCTCCTTAACTATGGCTACACCTTC. V is TRBV6-1 and J is TRBJ1-2, with a possible D match to TRBD1 (6 bases). The CDR3 totals 16 residues. The V gene lost 3 bases and the J gene lost 1 base, with 15 bases spanning the gap. In germline, CDR1 is MNHNS, CDR2 SASEGT.

The chain is built from TRBV5-8 and TRBJ2-4, with D perhaps TRBD2 (5 bases). This CDR3 is 14 amino acids long. In germline, CDR1 is SGHTS, CDR2 YDEGEE. Trimming pared 0 bases from V and 1 base from J, leaving 5 bases between. In DNA, the CDR3 is TGTGCCAGCAGCTTGGGGAGGGCCAAAAACATTCAGTACTTC. It codes for CASSLGRAKNIQYF.

The J gene is TRBJ2-7, the V gene TRBV6-1; the D gene is possibly TRBD1 (6 bases). V gave up 5 bases and J gave up 3 bases, with 11 bases separating them. CDR1 and CDR2 from the germline V gene are MNHNS and SASEGT. The CDR3 loop spans 13 amino acids. The CDR3 spells CASSPGTYYEQYF. The CDR3 nucleotides read TGTGCCAGCAGTCCCGGGACATACTACGAGCAGTACTTC.

The chain carries TRBV7-9 and TRBJ1-1; D not certain. Trimming shortened V by 5 bases and J by 1 base, and 8 bases separated the two germline ends. Germline V gene data show CDR1 as SEHNR and CDR2 as FQNEAQ (reference sequence). The length of the CDR3 is 13 residues. The CDR3 coding sequence is TGTGCCAGCAGCAAACACACGAACACTGAAGCTTTCTTT. Residues: CASSKHTNTEAFF.

The chain combines TRBV9 with TRBJ2-2; D is ambiguous. From germline, CDR1 is SGDLS and CDR2 YYNGEE. V was shortened by 2 bases and J by 0 bases, with 8 bases between the two germline ends. The CDR3 runs 15 residues. DNA for the CDR3: TGTGCCAGCAGCGTTCGGTTCGCGAACACCGGGGAGCTGTTTTTT. It encodes CASSVRFANTGELFF.

This chain uses TRBV18 with TRBJ2-7; TRBD1 agrees at 9 bases. Looked up from germline, CDR1 is KGHSH and CDR2 is LQKENI. Losses at the gene ends were 3 bases for V and 2 bases for J; bases not matched to a gene: 5. This CDR3 region has 15 residues. CDR3 DNA sequence: TGTGCCAGCTCACCGGGACAGGGCGCAACCTACGAGCAGTACTTC. It yields the protein CASSPGQGATYEQYF.

The V and J genes are TRBV6-5 and TRBJ2-3, with a possible D match to TRBD1 (5 bases). Trimming cost V 6 bases and J 3 bases, with 13 bases left between them. Per the germline V gene, CDR1 is MNHEY and CDR2 is SVGAGI. This CDR3 is 14 amino acids long. The CDR3 DNA reads TGTGCCAGCAGGCAGGGTGGACGAACAGATACGCAGTATTTT. It specifies CASRQGGRTDTQYF.

This clone is a singleton in its sample. CDR3 loop: CASSPNHRDSNQPQHF. Here the CDR3 DNA reads TGTGCCAGCAGTCCAAATCACCGGGACAGTAATCAGCCCCAGCATTTT. The genes are TRBV28 and TRBJ1-5, with 7 bases aligning to TRBD1. Germline assignment: CDR1 MDHEN and CDR2 SYDVKM. This CDR3 is built from 16 residues. V was clipped by 5 bases and J by 4 bases; unmatched bases: 11.

The chain employs TRBV10-1 and TRBJ2-7; D is possibly TRBD2 (6 bases). CDR1 is WNHNN and CDR2 is SYGVQD in the germline V gene (reference sequence). The CDR3 totals 13 residues. V was clipped by 3 bases and J by 5 bases, with 11 bases between them. The CDR3 DNA reads TGCGCCAGCAGTGACGTGGGAGGCGACGAGCAGTACTTC. Protein: CASSDVGGDEQYF.

The chain uses TRBV5-1 and TRBJ2-1; 15 nucleotides match TRBD2. CDR1 is SGHRS and CDR2 is YFSETQ in the germline V gene. The CDR3 consists of 17 residues. Trimming cost V 4 bases and J 7 bases; bases outside gene matches: 9. The CDR3 DNA follows: TGCGCCAGCAGCCCCTATGGACTAGCGGGAGGGCCGAATGAGCAGTTCTTC. This codes for CASSPYGLAGGPNEQFF.